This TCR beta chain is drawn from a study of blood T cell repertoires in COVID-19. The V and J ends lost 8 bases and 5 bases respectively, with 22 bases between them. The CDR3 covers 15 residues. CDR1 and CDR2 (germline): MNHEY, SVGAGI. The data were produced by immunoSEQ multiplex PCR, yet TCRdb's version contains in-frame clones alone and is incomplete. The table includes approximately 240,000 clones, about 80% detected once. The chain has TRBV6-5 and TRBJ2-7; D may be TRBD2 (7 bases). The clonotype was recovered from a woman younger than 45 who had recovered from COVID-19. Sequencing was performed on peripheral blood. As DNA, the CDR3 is TGTGCCAGCGTTGACCCGGGGGGCGTTCGGAACGAGCAGTACTTC. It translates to CASVDPGGVRNEQYF.